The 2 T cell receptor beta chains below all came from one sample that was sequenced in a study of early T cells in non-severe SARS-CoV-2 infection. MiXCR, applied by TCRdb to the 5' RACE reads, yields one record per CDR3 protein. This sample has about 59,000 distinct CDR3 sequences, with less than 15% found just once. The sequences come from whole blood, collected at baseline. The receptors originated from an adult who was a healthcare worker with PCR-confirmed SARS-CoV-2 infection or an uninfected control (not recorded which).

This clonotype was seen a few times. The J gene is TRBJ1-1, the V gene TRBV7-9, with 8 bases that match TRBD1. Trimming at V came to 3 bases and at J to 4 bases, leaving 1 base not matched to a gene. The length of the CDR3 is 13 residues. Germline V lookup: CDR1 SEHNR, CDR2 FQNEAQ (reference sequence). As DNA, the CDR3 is TGTGCCAGCAGCTTTACAGGGGGCACTGAAGCTTTCTTT. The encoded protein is CASSFTGGTEAFF.

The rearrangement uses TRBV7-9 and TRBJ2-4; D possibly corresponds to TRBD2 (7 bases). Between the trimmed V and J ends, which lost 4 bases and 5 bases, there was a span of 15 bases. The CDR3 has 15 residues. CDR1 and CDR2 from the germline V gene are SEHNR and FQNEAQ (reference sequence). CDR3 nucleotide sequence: TGTGCCAGCAGCTCTGGCGGGGGCGCCCAAAACATTCAGTACTTC. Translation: CASSSGGGAQNIQYF.